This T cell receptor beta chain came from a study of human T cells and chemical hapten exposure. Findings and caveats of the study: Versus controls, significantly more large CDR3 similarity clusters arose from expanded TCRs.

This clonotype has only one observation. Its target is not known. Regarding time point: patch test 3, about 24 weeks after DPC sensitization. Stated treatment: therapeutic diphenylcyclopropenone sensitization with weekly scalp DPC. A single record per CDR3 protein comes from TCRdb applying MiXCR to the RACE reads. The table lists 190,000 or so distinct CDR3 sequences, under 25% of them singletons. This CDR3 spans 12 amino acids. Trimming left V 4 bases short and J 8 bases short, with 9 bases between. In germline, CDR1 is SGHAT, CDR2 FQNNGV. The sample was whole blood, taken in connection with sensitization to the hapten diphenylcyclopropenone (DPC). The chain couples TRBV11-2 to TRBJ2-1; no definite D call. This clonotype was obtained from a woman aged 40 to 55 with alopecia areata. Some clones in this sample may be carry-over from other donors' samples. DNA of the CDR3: TGTGCCAGCAGCTCCAGCGTCGATGAGCAGTTCTTC. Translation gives CASSSSVDEQFF.